The rows below give T cell receptor beta chains drawn from one sample of a study of shared clonotypes between healthy human individuals. Generated by immunoSEQ multiplex PCR, the TCRdb table keeps only in-frame clones and is missing some. The sample consists of 600,000 to 750,000 clones, roughly 70% of them appearing once. The specimen was memory CD4+ T cells sorted from blood. The receptors were gathered from a woman younger than 45 in good health. Both conserved end residues are part of each CDR3. The D gene is left open where the match is weak. Size values are once, few and many counts, or a class for expanded clones, and some rows have none.

NA | TRBJ2-5 | TRBV1 | few | TGCACCAGCAGCCAGTTGGCTTCTACGCAAGAGACCCAGTACTTC | CTSSQLASTQETQYF
NA | TRBJ2-7 | TRBV7-3 | NA | TGTGCCAGCAGCCCTTTCGGGAGCGCGGCGCCCTACGAGCAGTACTTC | CASSPFGSAAPYEQYF
NA | TRBJ2-1 | TRBV11-2 | NA | TGTGCCAGCAGCCCGCGCGGTGGGTCCTACAATGAGCAGTTCTTC | CASSPRGGSYNEQFF
TRBD1 | TRBJ1-1 | TRBV6-5 | once | TGTGCCAGCAGTCTCCGACAGGGGAGTACTGAAGCTTTCTTT | CASSLRQGSTEAFF
NA | TRBJ1-5 | TRBV27 | NA | TGTGCCAGCCGACCTTCCGTAGATCGGCCCCAGCATTTT | CASRPSVDRPQHF
NA | TRBJ1-4 | TRBV5-1 | NA | TGCGCCAGCAGCTTGGTGGCCGGCACCGAAAAACTGTTTTTT | CASSLVAGTEKLFF
NA | TRBJ2-5 | TRBV4-1 | NA | TGCGCCAGCAGCCAAGTCTTTCAAGAGACCCAGTACTTC | CASSQVFQETQYF
TRBD1 | TRBJ2-5 | TRBV29-1 | NA | TGCAGCGTTACACAGGGGGCTGGAGAGACCCAGTACTTC | CSVTQGAGETQYF
TRBD1 | TRBJ1-4 | TRBV2 | NA | TGTGCCAGCAGTTTGGGAGGCAGGGGGGGTGAAAAACTGTTTTTT | CASSLGGRGGEKLFF
TRBD2 | TRBJ2-7 | TRBV7-4 | once | TGTGCCAGCAGCTTTTCTCGGCGGGAGAAACACGAGCAGTACTTC | CASSFSRREKHEQYF
NA | TRBJ2-5 | TRBV19 | NA | TGTGCCAGTAGTAAGACTAGGTACCAAGAGACCCAGTACTTC | CASSKTRYQETQYF
NA | TRBJ2-2 | TRBV7-3 | NA | TGTGCCAGCAGCCCCAGCGGTGCCGCGAACACCGGGGAGCTGTTTTTT | CASSPSGAANTGELFF
TRBD1 | TRBJ2-6 | TRBV7-9 | NA | TGTGCCAGCAGCTTAGGACAGGGGGCCTACTCTGGGGCCAACGTCCTGACTTTC | CASSLGQGAYSGANVLTF
TRBD2 | TRBJ2-5 | TRBV2 | NA | TGTGCCAGCAATATGCTAGCGGGAGAGCAGTACTTC | CASNMLAGEQYF
NA | TRBJ1-2 | TRBV2 | NA | TGTGCCAGCAGTGTCGAGCTACGCTATGGCTACACCTTC | CASSVELRYGYTF
NA | TRBJ2-7 | TRBV2 | NA | TGTGCCAGCAACCACGAGCAGTACTTC | CASNHEQYF
TRBD1 | TRBJ1-4 | TRBV27 | NA | TGTGCCAGCAGTTTATATGGGGACAGGGGTAATGAAAAACTGTTTTTT | CASSLYGDRGNEKLFF
TRBD2 | TRBJ2-7 | TRBV14 | NA | TGTGCCAGCAGCCACACCCTAGCGGGAGAACGACAGTACTTC | CASSHTLAGERQYF
NA | TRBJ1-3 | TRBV5-6 | once | TGTGCCAGCAGCGACTTAATGGACGGTCGAATTGGAAACACCATATATTTT | CASSDLMDGRIGNTIYF
TRBD2 | TRBJ2-7 | TRBV6-4 | few | TGTGCCAGCAGCTACCGGACTAGCCCCTACTACGAGCAGTACTTC | CASSYRTSPYYEQYF
TRBD2 | TRBJ2-2 | TRBV29-1 | many | TGCAGCGTTCGCACTAGCGGGTCCACGAACACCGGGGAGCTGTTTTTT | CSVRTSGSTNTGELFF
TRBD2 | TRBJ2-1 | TRBV11-2 | few | TGTGCCAGCAGCACCCGACTAGCGGGAGGTTATGAGCAGTTCTTC | CASSTRLAGGYEQFF
NA | TRBJ1-1 | TRBV18 | NA | TGTGCCAGCTCACCACCCTTAGGAGCACAAGAGAGGAACACTGAAGCTTTCTTT | CASSPPLGAQERNTEAFF
NA | TRBJ2-6 | TRBV28 | NA | TGTGCCAGCAGCTCGACAGCTCCGGGGGCCAACGTCCTGACTTTC | CASSSTAPGANVLTF
NA | TRBJ1-4 | TRBV28 | NA | TGTGCCAGCGCCTCCTTGGGGGGCAATAATGAAAAACTGTTTTTT | CASASLGGNNEKLFF
NA | TRBJ2-3 | TRBV19 | NA | TGTGCCAGTAGGGCCAGCGGGAGCACAGATACGCAGTATTTT | CASRASGSTDTQYF
NA | TRBJ1-2 | TRBV15 | NA | TGTGCCACCAGCACCGGTGGAAGTAACTATGGCTACACCTTC | CATSTGGSNYGYTF
NA | TRBJ2-7 | TRBV9 | NA | TGTGCCAGCAGCGTATCCTACTATGACTACGAGCAGTACTTC | CASSVSYYDYEQYF
TRBD2 | TRBJ2-1 | TRBV6-6 | NA | TGTGCCAGCTATAGCGGGGGAGGCCAGGAGCAGTTCTTC | CASYSGGGQEQFF
TRBD2 | TRBJ2-7 | TRBV27 | NA | TGTGCCAGCAGTTTAACCGGGACTAGCGGAGATATCCCCTACGAGCAGTACTTC | CASSLTGTSGDIPYEQYF
NA | TRBJ2-5 | TRBV29-1 | NA | TGCAGCGCCTGGGAGAATCCGGAGACCCAGTACTTC | CSAWENPETQYF
TRBD2 | TRBJ2-3 | TRBV28 | NA | TGTGCCAGCAGTGATTTGGCGGGAGGACCGCGCACAGATACGCAGTATTTT | CASSDLAGGPRTDTQYF
TRBD2 | TRBJ2-2 | TRBV5-4 | few | TGTGCCAGCAGCCGCGGACTAGCGGGATATGCCGGGGAGCTGTTTTTT | CASSRGLAGYAGELFF
NA | TRBJ1-2 | TRBV7-9 | NA | TGTGCCAGCAGCTTTCACGGACCCTCGGGGGGCTACACCTTC | CASSFHGPSGGYTF
NA | TRBJ1-2 | TRBV27 | NA | TGTGCCAGCAGTTTCGGTGCTAACTATGGCTACACCTTC | CASSFGANYGYTF
NA | TRBJ2-7 | TRBV28 | NA | TGTGCCAGCAGTCCCCGGACCAGCTCCTACGAGCAGTACTTC | CASSPRTSSYEQYF
NA | TRBJ2-4 | TRBV4-1 | NA | TGCGCCAGCAGCCAAGAGTATGGGGGGTCGGTAAACATTCAGTACTTC | CASSQEYGGSVNIQYF
TRBD2 | TRBJ2-1 | TRBV11-2 | NA | TGTGCCAGCAGCTTAGCGACTAGCGGCTACAATGAGCAGTTCTTC | CASSLATSGYNEQFF
NA | TRBJ1-5 | TRBV30 | NA | TGTGCCTGGAGTATCGACAGGACAGACAATAGCAATCAGCCCCAGCATTTT | CAWSIDRTDNSNQPQHF
NA | TRBJ2-7 | TRBV4-1 | few | TGCGCCAGCAGCCAAGGTCACGGGGGACTGAGGGCCTACGAGCAGTACTTC | CASSQGHGGLRAYEQYF
TRBD1 | TRBJ1-5 | TRBV11-2 | NA | TGTGCCAGCAGCGCGGGACAGGGTTACCAGCCCCAGCATTTT | CASSAGQGYQPQHF
TRBD2 | TRBJ2-5 | TRBV7-9 | NA | TGTGCCAGCAGCCCGAAGACTAGCGGGATGGGAGAGACCCAGTACTTC | CASSPKTSGMGETQYF
NA | TRBJ1-5 | TRBV27 | few | TGTGCCAGCAGCAGGGACTGGAATCAGCCCCAGCATTTT | CASSRDWNQPQHF
NA | TRBJ1-1 | TRBV28 | few | TGTGCCAGCAGTTTATCGACGGCAGGGGCTATGAACACTGAAGCTTTCTTT | CASSLSTAGAMNTEAFF
NA | TRBJ1-5 | TRBV18 | few | TGTGCCAGCTCACCACGAGGGGCCCAGAATAGCAATCAGCCCCAGCATTTT | CASSPRGAQNSNQPQHF
TRBD1 | TRBJ2-7 | TRBV28 | once | TGTGCCAGCAGTACCGGGACAGGGGTAAAGTCCGAGCAGTACTTC | CASSTGTGVKSEQYF
NA | TRBJ2-7 | TRBV18 | NA | TGTGCCAGCTCACCACGAAGGGACATCCCCTACGAGCAGTACTTC | CASSPRRDIPYEQYF
TRBD2 | TRBJ2-7 | TRBV5-1 | NA | TGCGCCAGCAGCTTGGACGCTAGCGGGAGGGCTGTTGTCTACGAGCAGTACTTC | CASSLDASGRAVVYEQYF
NA | TRBJ1-2 | TRBV27 | NA | TGTGCCAGCAGTTCCCCAAGCAGGACCCCACGGGGTGGCTACACCTTC | CASSSPSRTPRGGYTF
TRBD1 | TRBJ2-7 | TRBV6-5 | NA | TGTGCCAGCAGCAAAGGACAGGACTCCTACGAGCAGTACTTC | CASSKGQDSYEQYF
NA | TRBJ2-7 | TRBV11-2 | NA | TGTGCCAGCAGCAGACTCGGGGAGCAGTACTTC | CASSRLGEQYF
NA | TRBJ2-7 | TRBV28 | NA | TGTGCCAGCAGTTCCCGGACACCCCAAGGGCAGTACTTC | CASSSRTPQGQYF
TRBD1 | TRBJ2-3 | TRBV19 | NA | TGTGCCAGTAGTATCCTACAGGGGGTACGCACAGATACGCAGTATTTT | CASSILQGVRTDTQYF
TRBD2 | TRBJ2-2 | TRBV19 | NA | TGTGCCAGTAGTATAGGAGCGGGAGCGACCTCGAACACCGGGGAGCTGTTTTTT | CASSIGAGATSNTGELFF